This T cell receptor (beta chain) was recovered during a study of blood T cell repertoires in COVID-19. Study context: The United States, Italy and Spain provided the acute and convalescent COVID-19 samples. Sample material is recorded as cDNA or gDNA derived from T cells, B-cell-depleted T cells, or PBMCs.

V was clipped by 6 bases and J by 3 bases, with 14 bases between them. This CDR3 has 15 residues. Germline V lookup: CDR1 LGHNT, CDR2 FRNRAP. Original methodology: Amplification of reference gene primers provided the estimated nucleated cell counts. Assay used: immunoSEQ multiplex PCR; TCRdb lists only in-frame clones, some missing. Clone size and V and J calls were adopted from that table, with D and trimming inferred from the DNA. Of roughly 200,000 clones in the sample, roughly four fifths were seen once. The chain uses TRBV12-5 and TRBJ2-2; the D gene is possibly TRBD2 (6 bases). This TCR was recovered from a man aged 45-60 years who had recovered from COVID-19. The sample taken for sequencing was peripheral blood. CDR3 loop: CASGKGLLDTGELFF. CDR3 in DNA: TGTGCTAGTGGAAAGGGACTCTTGGACACCGGGGAGCTGTTTTTT.